The T cell receptor beta chain described here comes from a study of control samples from healthy donors and cancer patients. Measured with immunoSEQ multiplex PCR; TCRdb has only the in-frame clones, and not every one. The table shows around 70,000 clones, with 83% occurring only once. The origin of this receptor is a man aged 60-69 years in good health. The sequencing sample was made of blood.

The CDR3 DNA sequence: TGTGCCAGCAGCCTGTCGGGGGTCTTCGGGTCAGATACGCAGTATTTT. It translates to CASSLSGVFGSDTQYF. The chain uses TRBV11-3 and TRBJ2-3, with D perhaps TRBD2 (6 bases). This CDR3 has 16 residues. V was shortened by 5 bases and J by 4 bases, with 19 bases between the two germline ends. The germline V gene encodes CDR1 SGHNT and CDR2 YENEEA.